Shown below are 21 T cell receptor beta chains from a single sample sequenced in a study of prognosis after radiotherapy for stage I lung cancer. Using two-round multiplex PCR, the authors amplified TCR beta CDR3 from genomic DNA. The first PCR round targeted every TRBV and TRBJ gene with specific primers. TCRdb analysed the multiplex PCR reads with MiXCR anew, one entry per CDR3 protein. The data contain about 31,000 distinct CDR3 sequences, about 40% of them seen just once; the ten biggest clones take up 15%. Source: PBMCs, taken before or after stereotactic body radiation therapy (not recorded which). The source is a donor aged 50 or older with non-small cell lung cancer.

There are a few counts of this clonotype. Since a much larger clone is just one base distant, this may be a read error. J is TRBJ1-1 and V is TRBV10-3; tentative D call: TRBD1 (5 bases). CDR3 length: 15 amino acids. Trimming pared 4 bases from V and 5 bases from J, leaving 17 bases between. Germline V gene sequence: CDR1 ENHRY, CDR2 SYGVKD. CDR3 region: CAISAEGSGKTEAFF. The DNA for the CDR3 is TGTGCCATCAGTGCGGAGGGGAGCGGTAAAACTGAAGCTTTCTTT.

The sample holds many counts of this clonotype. The CDR3 nucleotides read TGTGCCAGCAGTGCGGGACAGCCAAGCACAGATACGCAGTATTTT. Protein sequence: CASSAGQPSTDTQYF. The chain combines TRBV2 with TRBJ2-3; 7 bases are a match to TRBD1. Germline V gene lookup returns CDR1 SNHLY and CDR2 FYNNEI. The junction had 4 bases not matched to a gene; V was cut back by 4 bases and J by 0 bases. This CDR3 has 15 amino acids.

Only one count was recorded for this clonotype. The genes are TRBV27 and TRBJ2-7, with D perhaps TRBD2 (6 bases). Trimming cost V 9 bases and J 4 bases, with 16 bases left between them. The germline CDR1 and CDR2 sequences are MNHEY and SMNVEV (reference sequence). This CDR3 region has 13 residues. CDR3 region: CASNWGDPYEQYF. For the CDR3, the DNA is TGTGCCAGTAATTGGGGGGATCCGTACGAGCAGTACTTC.

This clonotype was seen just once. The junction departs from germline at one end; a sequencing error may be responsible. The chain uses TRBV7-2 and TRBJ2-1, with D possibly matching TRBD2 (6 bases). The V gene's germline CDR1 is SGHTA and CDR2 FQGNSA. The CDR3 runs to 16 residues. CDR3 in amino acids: CASRLAAGRSYNEQFF. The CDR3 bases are TGTGCCAGCAGATTAGCGGCTGGCCGCTCCTACAATGAACAGTTCTTC.

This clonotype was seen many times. The CDR3 DNA reads TGTGCCAGCAGGGGGGGGACAGGGGTCAACACCATATATTTT. Amino acids: CASRGGTGVNTIYF. V gene TRBV28 combines with J gene TRBJ1-3, with 10 bases identical to TRBD1. The CDR3 is 14 amino acids. CDR1 and CDR2 (germline): MDHEN, SYDVKM. Losses at the gene ends were 6 bases for V and 7 bases for J; bases not matched to a gene: 6.

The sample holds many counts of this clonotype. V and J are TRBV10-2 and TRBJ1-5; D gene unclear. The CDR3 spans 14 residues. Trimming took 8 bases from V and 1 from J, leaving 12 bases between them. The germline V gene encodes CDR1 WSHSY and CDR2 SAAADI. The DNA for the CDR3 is TGCGCCAGCGGGTCTTATCGAAGCAATCAGCCCCAGCATTTT. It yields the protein CASGSYRSNQPQHF.

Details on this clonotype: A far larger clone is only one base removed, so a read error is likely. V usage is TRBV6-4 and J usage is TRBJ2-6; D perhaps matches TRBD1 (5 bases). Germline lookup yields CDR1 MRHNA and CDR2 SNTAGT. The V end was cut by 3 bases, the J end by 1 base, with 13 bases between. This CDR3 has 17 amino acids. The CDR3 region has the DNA TGTGCCAGCAGTGAAGTTCAGGGATTGTCTGGGGCCAACGTCCTGACTTTC. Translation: CASSEVQGLSGANVLTF.

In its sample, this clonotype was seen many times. For the CDR3, the DNA is TGTGCCAGCAGTGAAGCCGGAGAGCATCAGCCCCAGCATTTT. Its protein is CASSEAGEHQPQHF. The chain has TRBV11-2 and TRBJ1-5, with D hard to call. The CDR3 contains 14 residues. Trimming took off 6 bases at V and 5 bases at J, with 14 bases between the two ends. Germline V gene data show CDR1 as SGHAT and CDR2 as FQNNGV. The full variable domain, in which reference TRBV11-2 and TRBJ1-5 provide the parts outside the CDR3, is EAGVAQSPRYKIIEKRQSVAFWCNPISGHATLYWYQQILGQGPKLLIQFQNNGVVDDSQLPKDRFSAERLKGVDSTLKIQPAKLEDSAVYLCASSEAGEHQPQHFGDGTRLSIL.

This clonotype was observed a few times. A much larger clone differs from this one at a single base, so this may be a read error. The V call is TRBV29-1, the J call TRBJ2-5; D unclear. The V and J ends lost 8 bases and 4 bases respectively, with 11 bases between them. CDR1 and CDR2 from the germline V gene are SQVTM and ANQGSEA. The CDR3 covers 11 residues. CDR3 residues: CSPRQGETQYF. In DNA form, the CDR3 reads TGCAGCCCCCGGCAAGGAGAGACCCAGTACTTC.

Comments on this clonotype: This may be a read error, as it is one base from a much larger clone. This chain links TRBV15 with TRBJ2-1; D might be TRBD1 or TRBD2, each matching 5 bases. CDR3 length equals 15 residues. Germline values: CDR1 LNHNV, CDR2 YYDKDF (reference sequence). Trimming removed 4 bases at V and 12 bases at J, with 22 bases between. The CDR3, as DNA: TGTGCCACCAGCAAACCTTACCGGGACCAAGGCCTGCAGTTCTTC. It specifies CATSKPYRDQGLQFF.

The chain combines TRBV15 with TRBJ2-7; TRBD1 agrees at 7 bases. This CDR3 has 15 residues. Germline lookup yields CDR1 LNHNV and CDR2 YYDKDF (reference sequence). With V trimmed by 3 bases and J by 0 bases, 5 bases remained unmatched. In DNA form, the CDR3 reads TGTGCCACCAGCAGGGACAGGACAAACTCCTACGAGCAGTACTTC. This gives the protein CATSRDRTNSYEQYF.

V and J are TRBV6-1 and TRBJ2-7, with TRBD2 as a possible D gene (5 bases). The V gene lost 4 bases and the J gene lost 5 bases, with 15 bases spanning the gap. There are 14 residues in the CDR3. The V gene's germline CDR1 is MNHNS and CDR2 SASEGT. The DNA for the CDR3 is TGTGCCAGCAGTGCTCGAGGGAGCGAAGACGAGCAGTACTTC. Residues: CASSARGSEDEQYF.

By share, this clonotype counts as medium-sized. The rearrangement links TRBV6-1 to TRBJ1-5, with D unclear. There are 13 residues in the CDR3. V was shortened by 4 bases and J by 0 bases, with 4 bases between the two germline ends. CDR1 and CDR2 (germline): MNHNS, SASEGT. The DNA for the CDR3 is TGTGCCAGCAGTGGGGGTAGCAATCAGCCCCAGCATTTT. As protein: CASSGGSNQPQHF.

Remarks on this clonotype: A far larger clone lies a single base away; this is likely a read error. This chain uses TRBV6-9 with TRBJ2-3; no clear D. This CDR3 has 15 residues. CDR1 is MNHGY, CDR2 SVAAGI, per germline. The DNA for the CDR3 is TGTGCCAGCAGTTACTCAATATTAGTTACAGATGCGCAGTATTTT. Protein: CASSYSILVTDAQYF.

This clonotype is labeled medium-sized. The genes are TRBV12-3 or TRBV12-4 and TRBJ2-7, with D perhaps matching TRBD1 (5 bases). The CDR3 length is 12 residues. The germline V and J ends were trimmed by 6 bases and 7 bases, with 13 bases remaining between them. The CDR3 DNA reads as TGTGCCAGCAGAAAGACAGTGGGGGAGCAGTACTTC. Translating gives CASRKTVGEQYF.

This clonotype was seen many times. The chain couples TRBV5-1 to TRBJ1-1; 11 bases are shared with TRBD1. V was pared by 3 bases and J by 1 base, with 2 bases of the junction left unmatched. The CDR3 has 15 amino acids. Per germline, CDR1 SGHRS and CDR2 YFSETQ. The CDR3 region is CASSWGTGGNTEAFF. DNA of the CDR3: TGCGCCAGCAGCTGGGGGACAGGGGGGAACACTGAAGCTTTCTTT.

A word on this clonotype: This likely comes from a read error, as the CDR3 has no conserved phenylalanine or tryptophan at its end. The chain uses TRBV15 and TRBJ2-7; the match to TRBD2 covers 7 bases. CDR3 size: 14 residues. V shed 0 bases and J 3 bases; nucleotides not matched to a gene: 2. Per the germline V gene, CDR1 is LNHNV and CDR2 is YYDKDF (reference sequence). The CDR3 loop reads CATSREGGDYEQYL. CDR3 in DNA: TGTGCCACCAGCAGAGAGGGAGGGGACTACGAGCAGTACCTC.

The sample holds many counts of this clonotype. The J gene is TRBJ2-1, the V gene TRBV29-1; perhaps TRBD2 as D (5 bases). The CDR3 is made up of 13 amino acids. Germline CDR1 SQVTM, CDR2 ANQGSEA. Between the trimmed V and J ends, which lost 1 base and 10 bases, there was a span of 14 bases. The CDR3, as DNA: TGCAGCGTTGAAGGGGCTAGCCGCTTGGAGCAGTTCTTC. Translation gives CSVEGASRLEQFF.

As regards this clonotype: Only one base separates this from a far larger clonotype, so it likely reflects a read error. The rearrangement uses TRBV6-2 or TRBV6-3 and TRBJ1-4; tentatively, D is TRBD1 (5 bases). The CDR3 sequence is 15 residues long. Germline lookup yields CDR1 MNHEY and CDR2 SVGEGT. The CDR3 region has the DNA TGTGCTATCAGCTTGAAGGGGACGAATAATGAAAAACTGTTTTTT. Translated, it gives CAISLKGTNNEKLFF.

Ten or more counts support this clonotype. The DNA of the CDR3 is TGTGCCAGCAGTCCGCACACAGGGGAACATGGCTACACCTTC. Its translation is CASSPHTGEHGYTF. The chain combines TRBV6-1 with TRBJ1-2; 7 nucleotides match TRBD1. With 5 bases clipped from V and 6 bases from J, the junction kept 9 bases outside the gene matches. Germline V gene lookup returns CDR1 MNHNS and CDR2 SASEGT. CDR3 size: 14 residues.

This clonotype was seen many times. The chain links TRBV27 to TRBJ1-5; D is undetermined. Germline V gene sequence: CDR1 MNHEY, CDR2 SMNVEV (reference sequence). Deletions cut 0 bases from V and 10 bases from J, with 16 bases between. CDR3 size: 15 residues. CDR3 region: CASSLSAAAQFPQHF. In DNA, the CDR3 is TGTGCCAGCAGTTTATCGGCGGCGGCCCAATTTCCCCAGCATTTT.